This T cell receptor (beta chain) comes out of a study of blood T cell repertoires in COVID-19 (dated by TCRdb to about 2020). Background on the whole study: Collaborator samples came from the United States, Italy and Spain and covered acute and convalescent phases of COVID-19. The material from the prospective study consisted of cDNA or gDNA derived from T cells, B-cell-depleted T cells, or PBMCs. Deeply sampled blood TCRbeta repertoires from subjects exposed to, actively infected with, or recovered from COVID-19 were included in the dataset. A freely available public database, intended as a resource for researchers studying the immune response to SARS-CoV-2, is where the repertoires were released. The samples were drawn from two sources: the first 160 participants of the ongoing ImmuneRACE study, and some 1,300 subjects contributed by 6 global collaborators. The sample metadata nearly always contained a de-identified subject ID, COVID-19 status, age in years and sex. HLA class I and class II types, where available, came from metadata supplied by the sample provider rather than from assay-based typing. General conclusions and limits of the study: How much clinical and demographic metadata was included differed by source and by participant, and the metadata was provided uncurated.

V gives up 3 bases and J gives up 0 bases, and the segment between their germline ends measures 12 bases. Taken from the germline V gene (reference sequence), the CDR1 and CDR2 loops are MNHEY and SMNVEV. From the cysteine through the phenylalanine, the CDR3 covers 17 amino acids. The kept DNA is CDR3 alone, 51 bases in frame from the first base. TCRbeta CDR3 regions were amplified from genomic DNA using the immunoSEQ Assay, a bias-controlled multiplex PCR. The study's processing was this. The number of nucleated cells in each sample was estimated from the amplification of reference gene primers within the assay. Sequence reads were collapsed and filtered to measure the absolute abundance of every unique TCRbeta CDR3 rearrangement. For each sample, productive Simpson clonality was calculated as the square root of Simpson's diversity index over productive rearrangements. What TCRdb holds here is the immuneACCESS table cut down to in-frame rearrangements. Part of the clones is not present; checked against another copy, under half of the missing clones reflect an unresolved V gene, and the others are unexplained. V and J calls and clone size are as listed in that table; D and trimming were resolved from the DNA. Across this sample there are roughly 120,000 clones, with approximately 84% seen only once. The top ten hold roughly 1.6% of the sample.

Whole blood was collected in K2EDTA tubes by collaborating institutions according to the institutions' own protocols. Collaborator samples were shipped for TCRbeta analysis as frozen whole blood, isolated PBMCs, or DNA extracted from either sample type. For this clone: The specificity of this receptor is unknown. Within one base of it there is no much larger clone, and no base qualities were kept.

This chain joins TRBV27 to TRBJ2-6; the D segment could be TRBD1, given 6 matching bases. The sequence derives from a man in his fifties with acute or convalescent COVID-19. The sequenced sample consisted of peripheral blood. Here the CDR3 is given as CASSFQGPSSGANVLTF. The DNA sequence follows: TGTGCCAGCAGTTTCCAGGGGCCTTCCTCTGGGGCCAACGTCCTGACTTTC.